This T cell receptor (beta chain) was recovered during a study of T cells in Graves' hyperthyroidism and ophthalmopathy. Study conclusions and caveats: Blood also carried most thyroid clonotypes expanded above 0.001.

As for this clonotype: What it recognizes is unknown. This may come from a read error, since a much larger clone is one base off.

RNA transcripts were the template for amplifying TCR beta CDR3 regions. Using the HTBI primer set, a first-round RT-PCR was run on the TCR CDR3. TCRdb re-derived calls from the multiplex PCR reads in MiXCR, one entry per CDR3 protein. Of approximately 560,000 distinct CDR3 sequences listed, 46% are singletons. This CDR3 spans 11 amino acids. From germline, CDR1 is SQVTM and CDR2 ANQGSEA. Unmatched junction bases numbered 5, after V lost 3 bases and J lost 14 bases. Clinicians diagnosed patients from clinical symptoms, serum thyroxine and TRAb, thyroid ultrasound and orbital computed tomography. The TCR comes from a woman between 18 and 29 years old with Graves' hyperthyroidism. The chain combines TRBV29-1 with TRBJ1-5; 9 positions agree with TRBD1. Sequenced material: peripheral blood or thyroid tissue (not recorded which). The CDR3 DNA follows: TGCAGCGTTGAGTCGGGACAGGGAAAGCATTTT. Its translation is CSVESGQGKHF. Supplemented by reference TRBV29-1 and TRBJ1-5, the full variable domain reads SAVISQKPSRDICQRGTSLTIQCQVDSQVTMMFWYRQQPGQSLTLIATANQGSEATYESGFVIDKFPISRPNLTFSTLTVSNMSPEDSSIYLCSVESGQGKHFGDGTRLSIL.